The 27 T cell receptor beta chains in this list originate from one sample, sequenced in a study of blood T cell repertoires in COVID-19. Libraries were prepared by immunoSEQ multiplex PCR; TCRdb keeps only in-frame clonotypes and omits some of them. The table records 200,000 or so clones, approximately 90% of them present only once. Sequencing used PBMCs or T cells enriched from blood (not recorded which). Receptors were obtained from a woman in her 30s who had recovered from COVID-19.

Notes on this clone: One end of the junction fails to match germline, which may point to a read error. CDR3 in DNA: TGTGCCAGCAGCGTAACTAGCGGAAACTACAATGAGCAGTTCTTC. This translates into CASSVTSGNYNEQFF. This chain connects TRBV7-3 to TRBJ2-1; TRBD2 matches at 8 bases. Germline-derived CDR1 and CDR2 are SGHTA and FQGTGA. The CDR3 totals 15 residues.

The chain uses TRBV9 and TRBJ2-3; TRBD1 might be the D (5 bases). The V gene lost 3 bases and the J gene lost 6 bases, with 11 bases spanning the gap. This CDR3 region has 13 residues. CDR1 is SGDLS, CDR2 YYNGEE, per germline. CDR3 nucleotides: TGTGCCAGCAGCGCGCAGGGCGCGGATACGCAGTATTTT. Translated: CASSAQGADTQYF.

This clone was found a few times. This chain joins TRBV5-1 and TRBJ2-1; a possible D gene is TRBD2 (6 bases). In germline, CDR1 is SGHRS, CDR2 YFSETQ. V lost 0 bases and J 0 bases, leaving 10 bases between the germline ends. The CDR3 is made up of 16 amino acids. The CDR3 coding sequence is TGCGCCAGCAGCTTGGGCGGGGAAACCTCCTACAATGAGCAGTTCTTC. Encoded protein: CASSLGGETSYNEQFF.

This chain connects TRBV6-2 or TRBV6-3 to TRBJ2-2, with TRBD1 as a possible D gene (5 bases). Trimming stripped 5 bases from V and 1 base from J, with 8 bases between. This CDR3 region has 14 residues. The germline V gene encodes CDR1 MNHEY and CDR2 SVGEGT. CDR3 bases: TGTGCCAGCAGTCAGACAGAGAACACCGGGGAGCTGTTTTTT. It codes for CASSQTENTGELFF.

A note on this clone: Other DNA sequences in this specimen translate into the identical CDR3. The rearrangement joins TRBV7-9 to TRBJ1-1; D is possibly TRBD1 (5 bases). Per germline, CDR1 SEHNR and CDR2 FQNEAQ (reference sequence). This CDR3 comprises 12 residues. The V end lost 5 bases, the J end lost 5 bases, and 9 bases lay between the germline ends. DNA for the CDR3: TGTGCCAGCAGCCCTAGGGGAACTGAAGCTTTCTTT. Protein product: CASSPRGTEAFF.

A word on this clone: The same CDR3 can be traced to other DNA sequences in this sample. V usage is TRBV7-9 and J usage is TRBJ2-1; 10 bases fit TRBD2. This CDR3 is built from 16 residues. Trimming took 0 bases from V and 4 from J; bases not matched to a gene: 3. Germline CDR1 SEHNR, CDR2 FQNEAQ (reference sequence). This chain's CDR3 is CASSLAPSGGYNEQFF. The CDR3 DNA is TGTGCCAGCAGCTTAGCGCCTAGCGGGGGTTACAATGAGCAGTTCTTC.

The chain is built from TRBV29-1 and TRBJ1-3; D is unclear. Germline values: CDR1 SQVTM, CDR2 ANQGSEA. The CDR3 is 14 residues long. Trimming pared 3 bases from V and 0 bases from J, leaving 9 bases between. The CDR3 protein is CSVDMAGSGNTIYF. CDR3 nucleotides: TGCAGCGTTGATATGGCGGGCTCTGGAAACACCATATATTTT.

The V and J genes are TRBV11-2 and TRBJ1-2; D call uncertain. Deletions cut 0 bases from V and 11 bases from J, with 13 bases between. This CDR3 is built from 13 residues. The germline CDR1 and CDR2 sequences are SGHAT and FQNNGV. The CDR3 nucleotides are TGTGCCAGCAGCTTAGATATAACAGCCTTTTACACCTTC. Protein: CASSLDITAFYTF.

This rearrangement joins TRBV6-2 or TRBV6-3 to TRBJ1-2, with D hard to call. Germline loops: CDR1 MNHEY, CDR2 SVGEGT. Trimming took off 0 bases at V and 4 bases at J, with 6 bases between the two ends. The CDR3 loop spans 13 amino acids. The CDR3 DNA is TGTGCCAGCAGTTACTCAGGGAGCTATGGCTACACCTTC. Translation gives CASSYSGSYGYTF.

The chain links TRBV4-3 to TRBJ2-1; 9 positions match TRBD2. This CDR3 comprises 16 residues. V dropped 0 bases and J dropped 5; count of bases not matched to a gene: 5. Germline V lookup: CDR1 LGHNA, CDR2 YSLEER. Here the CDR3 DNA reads TGCGCCAGCAGCCAAGATATAGCGGGGGACCACAATGAGCAGTTCTTC. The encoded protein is CASSQDIAGDHNEQFF.

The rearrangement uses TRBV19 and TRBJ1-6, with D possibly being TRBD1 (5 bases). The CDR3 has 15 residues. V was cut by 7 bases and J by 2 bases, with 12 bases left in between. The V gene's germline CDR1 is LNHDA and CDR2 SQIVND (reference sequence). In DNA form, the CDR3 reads TGTGCCAGTAACCAAGACAGCACCTATAATTCACCCCTCCACTTT. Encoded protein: CASNQDSTYNSPLHF.

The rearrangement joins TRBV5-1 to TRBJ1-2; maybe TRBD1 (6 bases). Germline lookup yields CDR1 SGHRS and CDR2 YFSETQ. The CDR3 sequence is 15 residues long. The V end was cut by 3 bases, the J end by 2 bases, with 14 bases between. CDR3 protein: CASSSHMTGNYGYTF. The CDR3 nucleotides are TGCGCCAGCAGCTCGCATATGACAGGAAACTATGGCTACACCTTC.

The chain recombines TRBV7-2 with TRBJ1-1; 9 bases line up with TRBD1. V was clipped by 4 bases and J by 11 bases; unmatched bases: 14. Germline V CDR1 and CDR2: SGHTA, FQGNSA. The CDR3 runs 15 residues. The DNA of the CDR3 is TGTGCCAGCAGCTCAACAGGGGGCGCAGCCGCAGTCGCTTTCTTT. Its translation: CASSSTGGAAAVAFF.

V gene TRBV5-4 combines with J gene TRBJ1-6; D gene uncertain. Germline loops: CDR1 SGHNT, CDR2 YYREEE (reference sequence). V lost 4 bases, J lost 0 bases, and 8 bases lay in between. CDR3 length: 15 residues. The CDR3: CASSLGGSYNSPLHF. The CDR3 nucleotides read TGTGCCAGCAGCCTCGGTGGCTCCTATAATTCACCCCTCCACTTT.

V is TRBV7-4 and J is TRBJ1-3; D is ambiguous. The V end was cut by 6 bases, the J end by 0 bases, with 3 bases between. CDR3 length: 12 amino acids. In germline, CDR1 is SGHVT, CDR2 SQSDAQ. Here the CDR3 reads CASSISGNTIYF. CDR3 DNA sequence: TGTGCCAGCAGTATCTCTGGAAACACCATATATTTT.

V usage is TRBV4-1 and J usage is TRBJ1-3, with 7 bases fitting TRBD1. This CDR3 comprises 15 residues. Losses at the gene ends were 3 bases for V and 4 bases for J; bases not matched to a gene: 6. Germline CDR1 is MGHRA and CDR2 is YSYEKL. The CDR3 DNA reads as TGCGCCAGCAGCCAGGGACAGCTTTGGGGAAACACCATATATTTT. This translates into CASSQGQLWGNTIYF.

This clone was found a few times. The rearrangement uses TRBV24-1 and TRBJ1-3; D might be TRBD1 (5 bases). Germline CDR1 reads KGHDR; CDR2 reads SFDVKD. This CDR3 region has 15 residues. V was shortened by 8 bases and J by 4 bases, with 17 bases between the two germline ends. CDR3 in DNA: TGTGCCACCAACGTATGGGGGGATAACGGAAACACCATATATTTT. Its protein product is CATNVWGDNGNTIYF.

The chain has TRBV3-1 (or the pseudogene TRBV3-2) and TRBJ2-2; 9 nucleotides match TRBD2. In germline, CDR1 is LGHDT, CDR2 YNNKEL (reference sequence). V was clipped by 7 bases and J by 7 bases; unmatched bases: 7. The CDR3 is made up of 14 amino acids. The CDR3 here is CASKVAGGIGELFF. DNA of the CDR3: TGTGCCAGCAAAGTCGCGGGGGGGATCGGGGAGCTGTTTTTT.

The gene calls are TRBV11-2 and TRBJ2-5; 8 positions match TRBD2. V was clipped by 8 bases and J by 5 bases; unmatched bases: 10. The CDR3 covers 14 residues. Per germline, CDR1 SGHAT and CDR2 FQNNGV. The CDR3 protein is CASGSGGVGETQYF. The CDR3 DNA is TGTGCCAGCGGCTCGGGGGGGGTTGGTGAGACCCAGTACTTC.

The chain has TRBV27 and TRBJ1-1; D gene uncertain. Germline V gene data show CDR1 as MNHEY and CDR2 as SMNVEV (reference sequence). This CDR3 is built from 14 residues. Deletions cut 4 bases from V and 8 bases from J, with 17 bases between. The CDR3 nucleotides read TGTGCCAGCAGTTCCCGGCCGTCTCTAGAAGAAGCTTTCTTT. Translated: CASSSRPSLEEAFF.

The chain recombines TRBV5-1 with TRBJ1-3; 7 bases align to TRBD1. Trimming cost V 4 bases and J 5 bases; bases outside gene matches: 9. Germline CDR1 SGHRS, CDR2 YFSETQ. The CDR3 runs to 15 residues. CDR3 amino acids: CASSHGDRSRNTIYF. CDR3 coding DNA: TGCGCCAGCAGCCACGGGGACAGAAGTCGAAACACCATATATTTT.

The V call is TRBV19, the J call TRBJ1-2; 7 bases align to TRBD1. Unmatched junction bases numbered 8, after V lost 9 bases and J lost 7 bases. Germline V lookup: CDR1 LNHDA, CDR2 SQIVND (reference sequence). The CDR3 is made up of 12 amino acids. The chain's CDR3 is CASEDRARGYTF. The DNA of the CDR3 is TGTGCCAGCGAAGACAGGGCACGTGGCTACACCTTC.

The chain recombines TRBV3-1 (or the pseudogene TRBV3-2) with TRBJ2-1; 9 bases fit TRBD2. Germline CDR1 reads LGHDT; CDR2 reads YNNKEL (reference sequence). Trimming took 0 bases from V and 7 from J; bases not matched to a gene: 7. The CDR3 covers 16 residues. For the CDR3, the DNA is TGTGCCAGCAGCCAAGAACCCAGCGGGGGGTTAAATGAGCAGTTCTTC. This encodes CASSQEPSGGLNEQFF.

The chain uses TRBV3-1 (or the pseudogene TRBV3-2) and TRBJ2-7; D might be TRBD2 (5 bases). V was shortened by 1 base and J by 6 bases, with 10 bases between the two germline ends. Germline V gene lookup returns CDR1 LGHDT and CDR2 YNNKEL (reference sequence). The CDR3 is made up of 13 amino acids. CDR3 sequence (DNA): TGTGCCAGCAGCCAAGTTGGAGGAGGCGAGCAGTACTTC. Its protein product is CASSQVGGGEQYF.

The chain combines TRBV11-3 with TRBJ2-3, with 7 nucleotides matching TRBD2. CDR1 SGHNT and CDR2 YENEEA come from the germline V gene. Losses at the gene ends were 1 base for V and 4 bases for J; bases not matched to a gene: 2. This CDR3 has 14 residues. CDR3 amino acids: CASSLVAGADTQYF. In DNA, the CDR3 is TGTGCCAGCAGCTTAGTTGCGGGAGCAGATACGCAGTATTTT.

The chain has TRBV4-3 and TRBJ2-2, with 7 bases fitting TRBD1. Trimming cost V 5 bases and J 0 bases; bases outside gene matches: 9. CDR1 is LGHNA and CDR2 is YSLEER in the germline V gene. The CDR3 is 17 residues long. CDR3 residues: CASSGRVQGANTGELFF. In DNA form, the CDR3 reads TGCGCCAGCAGCGGACGAGTTCAGGGGGCGAACACCGGGGAGCTGTTTTTT.

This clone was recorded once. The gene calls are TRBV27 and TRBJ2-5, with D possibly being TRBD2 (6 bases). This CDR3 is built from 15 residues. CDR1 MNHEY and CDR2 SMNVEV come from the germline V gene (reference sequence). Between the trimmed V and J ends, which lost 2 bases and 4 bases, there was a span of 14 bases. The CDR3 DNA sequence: TGTGCCAGCAGTTTACCCGGGGGAGGTGGAGAGACCCAGTACTTC. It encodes CASSLPGGGGETQYF.